The 10 T cell receptor beta chains listed next were all sequenced from one sample in a study of blood T cell repertoires in COVID-19. Assay used: immunoSEQ multiplex PCR; TCRdb lists only in-frame clones, some missing. Among 85,000 to 110,000 clones, roughly 87% were seen once, and the ten largest hold 6.2%. Sequenced input: peripheral blood. These receptors came from a human donor in a cohort sampled during active COVID-19.

This clone was recorded many times. Here the CDR3 reads CASSPRWDRNSPLHF. The CDR3, as DNA: TGTGCCAGCAGCCCCCGGTGGGACAGAAATTCACCCCTCCACTTT. V and J are TRBV7-6 and TRBJ1-6, with 7 nucleotides matching TRBD1. The CDR3 is 15 residues long. The V and J ends lost 5 bases and 7 bases, in that order; junction bases with no gene match: 8. CDR1 SGHVS and CDR2 FNYEAQ come from the germline V gene.

This clone was counted only a few times. This chain joins TRBV9 and TRBJ2-1; 7 bases align to TRBD2. CDR1 and CDR2 (germline): SGDLS, YYNGEE. The CDR3 length is 14 residues. V shed 2 bases and J 5 bases; nucleotides not matched to a gene: 4. The CDR3 spells CASSVRGSHNEQFF. The CDR3 region has the DNA TGTGCCAGCAGCGTGCGCGGGAGCCACAATGAGCAGTTCTTC.

The V call is TRBV2, the J call TRBJ2-1, with 8 nucleotides matching TRBD2. The junction had 4 bases not matched to a gene; V was cut back by 8 bases and J by 7 bases. The CDR3 runs 12 residues. The germline gives CDR1 SNHLY, CDR2 FYNNEI. The CDR3 nucleotides are TGTGCCAGCGGCGGGGGGTTAAATGAGCAGTTCTTC. Its protein product is CASGGGLNEQFF.

The chain recombines TRBV11-2 with TRBJ2-7, with 8 bases lining up with TRBD1. V was clipped by 4 bases and J by 3 bases; unmatched bases: 2. CDR3 size: 13 residues. The germline CDR1 and CDR2 sequences are SGHAT and FQNNGV. The CDR3 is CASSWDRIYEQYF. The CDR3 DNA follows: TGTGCCAGCAGCTGGGACAGGATCTACGAGCAGTACTTC. Full variable domain (outside the CDR3, taken from reference TRBV11-2 and TRBJ2-7): EAGVAQSPRYKIIEKRQSVAFWCNPISGHATLYWYQQILGQGPKLLIQFQNNGVVDDSQLPKDRFSAERLKGVDSTLKIQPAKLEDSAVYLCASSWDRIYEQYFGPGTRLTVT.

This clone was detected only a few times. The chain links TRBV19 to TRBJ1-4; D is unclear. In germline, CDR1 is LNHDA, CDR2 SQIVND (reference sequence). The germline V and J ends were trimmed by 6 bases and 6 bases, with 11 bases remaining between them. This CDR3 has 13 amino acids. In DNA, the CDR3 is TGTGCCAGTAGCAGGAAAGTGGATGAAAAACTGTTTTTT. Residues: CASSRKVDEKLFF. Full variable domain (outside the CDR3, taken from reference TRBV19 and TRBJ1-4): DGGITQSPKYLFRKEGQNVTLSCEQNLNHDAMYWYRQDPGQGLRLIYYSQIVNDFQKGDIAEGYSVSREKKESFPLTVTSAQKNPTAFYLCASSRKVDEKLFFGSGTQLSVL.

The V and J genes are TRBV28 and TRBJ1-2; D unresolved. The CDR3 has 16 residues. Trimming pared 1 base from V and 6 bases from J, leaving 18 bases between. Germline loops: CDR1 MDHEN, CDR2 SYDVKM. The CDR3 region has the DNA TGTGCCAGCAGTTTATTGCGGGAAGTAAGAGAGAATGGCTACACCTTC. It encodes CASSLLREVRENGYTF.

The chain carries TRBV2 and TRBJ1-4; 9 nucleotides match TRBD1. The junction had 8 bases not matched to a gene; V was cut back by 11 bases and J by 7 bases. CDR3 length: 13 amino acids. Germline CDR1 SNHLY, CDR2 FYNNEI. The CDR3 loop is CAGRDRAGEKLFF. Here the CDR3 DNA reads TGTGCCGGTCGGGACAGGGCAGGTGAAAAACTGTTTTTT.

The CDR3, as DNA: TGCGCCAGCAGCCAAGATCTCGAGATACTTTACGAGCAGTACTTC. Amino acid sequence: CASSQDLEILYEQYF. The V call is TRBV4-1, the J call TRBJ2-7; no clear D gene. V was cut by 0 bases and J by 4 bases, with 13 bases left in between. This CDR3 region has 15 residues. Germline loops: CDR1 MGHRA, CDR2 YSYEKL.

CDR3 region: CASSLRPYESSNEQFF. The CDR3 DNA reads TGTGCCAGCAGCTTGCGTCCTTACGAGAGTAGTAATGAGCAGTTCTTC. The chain links TRBV7-2 to TRBJ2-1; no clear D gene. The CDR3 has 16 amino acids. Deletions cut 3 bases from V and 7 bases from J, with 19 bases between. Germline lookup yields CDR1 SGHTA and CDR2 FQGNSA.

This clone was found once. J is TRBJ2-5 and V is TRBV7-9; 8 bases match TRBD1. CDR3 length: 17 residues. Germline V CDR1 and CDR2: SEHNR, FQNEAQ (reference sequence). The J segment lost 5 bases and the V segment lost 5 bases, leaving 16 bases of the junction unmatched. CDR3 region: CASSPTRGQAIGETQYF. The CDR3 DNA reads as TGTGCCAGCAGCCCCACGAGGGGACAGGCCATAGGGGAGACCCAGTACTTC.